The 24 T cell receptor beta chains below were found in one sample sequenced in a study of blood T cell repertoires in COVID-19. This table comes from immunoSEQ multiplex PCR, and its TCRdb copy is limited to in-frame clones, with some not included. The data show about 150,000 clones, 78% seen once. Specimen: peripheral blood. The source of these receptors is an elderly man with acute or convalescent COVID-19.

This chain links TRBV27 with TRBJ1-5; the match to TRBD1 covers 8 bases. CDR1 and CDR2 from the germline V gene are MNHEY and SMNVEV (reference sequence). V was clipped by 5 bases and J by 5 bases; unmatched bases: 2. CDR3 length: 13 residues. The DNA of the CDR3 is TGTGCCAGCAGTCTGGACAGGGATCAGCCCCAGCATTTT. This sequence encodes CASSLDRDQPQHF.

The chain joins TRBV4-2 to TRBJ1-4; 9 bases agree with TRBD1. Unmatched junction bases numbered 2, after V lost 6 bases and J lost 0 bases. CDR1 and CDR2 from the germline V gene are LGHNA and YNFKEQ. This CDR3 is 15 amino acids long. The CDR3 nucleotides are TGTGCCAGCAGGAGACAGGGGGCAACTAATGAAAAACTGTTTTTT. Its translation: CASRRQGATNEKLFF.

The V and J genes are TRBV28 and TRBJ1-2, with D maybe TRBD1 (6 bases). Deletions cut 8 bases from V and 3 bases from J, with 13 bases between. The CDR3 has 13 amino acids. The germline CDR1 and CDR2 sequences are MDHEN and SYDVKM. DNA for the CDR3: TGTGCCAGCTGTGGTCAGGGGCACTATGGCTACACCTTC. It translates to CASCGQGHYGYTF.

The chain has TRBV5-4 and TRBJ1-2, with 10 bases lining up with TRBD1. From germline, CDR1 is SGHNT and CDR2 YYREEE (reference sequence). CDR3 length equals 15 residues. After removal of 4 bases from V and 6 bases from J, the junction contained 9 bases not matched to a gene. CDR3 protein: CASSPRPGTGDGYTF. As DNA, the CDR3 is TGTGCCAGCAGCCCTCGACCCGGGACAGGGGATGGCTACACCTTC.

The gene calls are TRBV6-5 and TRBJ2-3; D is unresolved. Per the germline V gene, CDR1 is MNHEY and CDR2 is SVGAGI. Deletions cut 6 bases from V and 4 bases from J, with 8 bases between. The CDR3 totals 12 residues. The CDR3: CASRSFPDTQYF. The DNA of the CDR3 is TGTGCCAGCAGGAGTTTCCCAGATACGCAGTATTTT.

The genes are TRBV25-1 and TRBJ2-5; 7 bases fit TRBD2. After removal of 4 bases from V and 5 bases from J, the junction contained 4 bases not matched to a gene. The CDR3 covers 13 residues. Germline CDR1 is MGHDK and CDR2 is SYGVNS. The CDR3 DNA is TGTGCCAGCAGTGGCCTGGGGGGGGAGACCCAGTACTTC. Amino acid sequence: CASSGLGGETQYF.

The chain carries TRBV2 and TRBJ2-1, with TRBD2 identical over 8 bases. Trimming at V came to 6 bases and at J to 6 bases, leaving 4 bases not matched to a gene. CDR1 and CDR2 from the germline V gene are SNHLY and FYNNEI. The CDR3 consists of 13 residues. The CDR3 bases are TGTGCCAGCAGCGGTACTAGCGGCAATGAGCAGTTCTTC. Translation: CASSGTSGNEQFF.

The chain joins TRBV5-4 to TRBJ2-2, with D tentatively TRBD1 (5 bases). V lost 5 bases to trimming and J lost 0 bases, with 14 bases between them. The CDR3 contains 16 residues. The germline V gene has CDR1 SGHNT and CDR2 YYREEE (reference sequence). CDR3 DNA: TGTGCCAGCAGTAAGGGGCAGATTACGAACACCGGGGAGCTGTTTTTT. Its translation: CASSKGQITNTGELFF.

The chain has TRBV19 and TRBJ1-2; tentative D call: TRBD1 (6 bases). This CDR3 spans 17 amino acids. Trimming pared 7 bases from V and 0 bases from J, leaving 21 bases between. The germline V gene encodes CDR1 LNHDA and CDR2 SQIVND (reference sequence). This chain's CDR3 is CASNDGGTRTPNYGYTF. Written as DNA, the CDR3 is TGTGCCAGTAATGATGGGGGCACCCGCACCCCTAACTATGGCTACACCTTC. The full variable domain, in which reference TRBV19 and TRBJ1-2 provide the parts outside the CDR3, is DGGITQSPKYLFRKEGQNVTLSCEQNLNHDAMYWYRQDPGQGLRLIYYSQIVNDFQKGDIAEGYSVSREKKESFPLTVTSAQKNPTAFYLCASNDGGTRTPNYGYTFGSGTRLTVV.

This rearrangement joins TRBV7-8 to TRBJ2-5, with 9 bases aligning to TRBD2. The CDR3 consists of 15 residues. CDR1 is SGHVS and CDR2 is FQNEAQ in the germline V gene. V trimming: 5 bases; J trimming: 1 base; junction bases outside the gene matches: 5. The chain's CDR3 is CASSLSGGLQETQYF. The CDR3 DNA reads TGTGCCAGCAGCCTTAGCGGGGGCCTCCAAGAGACCCAGTACTTC.

This clone was seen only once. J is TRBJ2-7 and V is TRBV18; the D gene is possibly TRBD1 (6 bases). The CDR3 is 14 residues long. Germline lookup yields CDR1 KGHSH and CDR2 LQKENI. Trimming removed 2 bases at V and 2 bases at J, with 10 bases between. The CDR3 DNA sequence: TGTGCCAGCTCACCAAACAGGGACGCCTACGAGCAGTACTTC. It specifies CASSPNRDAYEQYF.

This clone was seen more than once but under ten times. The V gene is TRBV12-3 or TRBV12-4, the J gene TRBJ2-2; D not resolved. The CDR3 consists of 12 residues. Between the trimmed V and J ends, which lost 7 bases and 1 base, there was a span of 4 bases. CDR3 sequence: CASTVNTGELFF. The CDR3 DNA is TGTGCCAGCACCGTGAACACCGGGGAGCTGTTTTTT.

This clone was seen a few times. The chain employs TRBV5-5 and TRBJ2-7, with 7 bases matching TRBD2. CDR1 and CDR2 (germline): SGHKS, YYEKEE (reference sequence). The CDR3 extends over 15 amino acids. The V gene end was trimmed by 0 bases and the J gene end by 7 bases; junction bases not matched to a gene: 10. This chain's CDR3 is CASSLALAVSWEQYF. The CDR3 DNA follows: TGTGCCAGCAGCTTGGCGCTAGCGGTTTCCTGGGAGCAGTACTTC.

V and J are TRBV18 and TRBJ1-1; D possibly corresponds to TRBD1 (5 bases). Germline V lookup: CDR1 KGHSH, CDR2 LQKENI. This CDR3 is built from 15 residues. Trimming removed 3 bases at V and 4 bases at J, with 15 bases between. The CDR3 DNA reads TGTGCCAGCTCACCGGGTCAGGGCAGTTCCACTGAAGCTTTCTTT. Translated, it gives CASSPGQGSSTEAFF. The variable domain in full, completed from reference TRBV18 and TRBJ1-1, reads NAGVMQNPRHLVRRRGQEARLRCSPMKGHSHVYWYRQLPEEGLKFMVYLQKENIIDESGMPKERFSAEFPKEGPSILRIQQVVRGDSAAYFCASSPGQGSSTEAFFGQGTRLTVV.

This clone has only a few counts. The chain joins TRBV6-6 to TRBJ2-7, with TRBD1 matching 9 bases. The CDR3 has 15 residues. Germline CDR1 MNHNY, CDR2 SVGAGI (reference sequence). J lost 0 bases, V lost 5 bases, and 5 bases had no gene match. The CDR3 reads CASSPGQGTSYEQYV. DNA of the CDR3: TGTGCCAGCAGTCCAGGACAGGGGACCTCCTACGAGCAGTACGTC.

The chain employs TRBV5-1 and TRBJ1-1; 9 positions match TRBD1. The CDR3 is made up of 14 amino acids. Looked up from germline, CDR1 is SGHRS and CDR2 is YFSETQ. V was pared by 1 base and J by 6 bases, with 4 bases of the junction left unmatched. The CDR3 nucleotides read TGCGCCAGCAGCTTGAGGACAGGGGCGGCTGAAGCTTTCTTT. Its translation: CASSLRTGAAEAFF.

The rearrangement links TRBV18 to TRBJ1-5, with TRBD1 matching 9 bases. Germline V CDR1 and CDR2: KGHSH, LQKENI. J was trimmed by 3 bases and V by 6 bases; bases with no gene match: 6. The length of the CDR3 is 15 residues. The CDR3: CASSRDRANNQPQHF. The CDR3 nucleotides read TGTGCCAGCTCGAGGGACAGGGCCAACAATCAGCCCCAGCATTTT.

The rearrangement links TRBV5-1 to TRBJ2-5; 11 bases map to TRBD2. After removal of 0 bases from V and 0 bases from J, the junction contained 1 base not matched to a gene. CDR1 SGHRS and CDR2 YFSETQ come from the germline V gene. The CDR3 totals 16 residues. The CDR3 sequence is CASSLGLAGHQETQYF. The CDR3 nucleotides read TGCGCCAGCAGCTTGGGACTAGCGGGGCACCAAGAGACCCAGTACTTC.

The rearrangement joins TRBV4-2 to TRBJ1-5, with D tentatively TRBD1 (5 bases). Between the trimmed V and J ends, which lost 0 bases and 9 bases, there was a span of 12 bases. The CDR3 is 14 amino acids. Germline loops: CDR1 LGHNA, CDR2 YNFKEQ. The CDR3 here is CASSQEEGVWPQHF. CDR3 DNA sequence: TGTGCCAGCAGCCAAGAGGAAGGGGTTTGGCCCCAGCATTTT.

The J gene is TRBJ2-2, the V gene TRBV12-3 or TRBV12-4, with unresolved D. V was clipped by 2 bases and J by 5 bases, with 3 bases between them. This CDR3 comprises 12 residues. CDR3 coding DNA: TGTGCCAGCAGTTTAACTACCGGGGAGCTGTTTTTT. Translated: CASSLTTGELFF.

The rearrangement joins TRBV10-3 to TRBJ1-1; 8 bases map to TRBD1. Per the germline V gene, CDR1 is ENHRY and CDR2 is SYGVKD. With 4 bases clipped from V and 6 bases from J, the junction kept 7 bases outside the gene matches. The CDR3 extends over 14 amino acids. The CDR3 sequence: CAISGGTGYPEAFF. The CDR3 DNA reads TGTGCCATCAGTGGCGGGACAGGCTATCCTGAAGCTTTCTTT.

This rearrangement joins TRBV5-4 to TRBJ1-6, with D hard to call. The CDR3 covers 20 residues. Germline V gene data show CDR1 as SGHNT and CDR2 as YYREEE (reference sequence). With 0 bases removed from V and 0 bases from J, the gap between germline ends came to 19 bases. CDR3: CASSLVRRTRGSSYNSPLHF. CDR3 nucleotides: TGTGCCAGCAGCTTGGTTAGGAGGACCCGAGGGAGCTCCTATAATTCACCCCTCCACTTT. The full variable domain, completed using reference TRBV5-4 and TRBJ1-6, is ETGVTQSPTHLIKTRGQQVTLRCSSQSGHNTVSWYQQALGQGPQFIFQYYREEENGRGNFPPRFSGLQFPNYSSELNVNALELDDSALYLCASSLVRRTRGSSYNSPLHFGNGTRLTVT.

The chain couples TRBV5-1 to TRBJ1-4; D remains ambiguous. Germline V gene data show CDR1 as SGHRS and CDR2 as YFSETQ. Trimming left V 0 bases short and J 14 bases short, with 14 bases between. The CDR3 is 13 residues long. The CDR3 nucleotides read TGCGCCAGCAGCTTGGACAGTTTAGGTTCGCTGTTTTTT. Its protein is CASSLDSLGSLFF.

DNA for the CDR3: TGCGCCAGCAGCTCCCAAGGAGGGGTTGGGACCGGGGAGCTGTTTTTT. As protein: CASSSQGGVGTGELFF. The gene calls are TRBV5-1 and TRBJ2-2, with a weak D call TRBD2 (6 bases). CDR1 and CDR2 from the germline V gene are SGHRS and YFSETQ. The CDR3 is 16 residues long. Trimming left V 3 bases short and J 5 bases short, with 17 bases between. The entire variable domain, with the rest obtained from reference TRBV5-1 and TRBJ2-2, is as follows: KAGVTQTPRYLIKTRGQQVTLSCSPISGHRSVSWYQQTPGQGLQFLFEYFSETQRNKGNFPGRFSGRQFSNSRSEMNVSTLELGDSALYLCASSSQGGVGTGELFFGEGSRLTVL.